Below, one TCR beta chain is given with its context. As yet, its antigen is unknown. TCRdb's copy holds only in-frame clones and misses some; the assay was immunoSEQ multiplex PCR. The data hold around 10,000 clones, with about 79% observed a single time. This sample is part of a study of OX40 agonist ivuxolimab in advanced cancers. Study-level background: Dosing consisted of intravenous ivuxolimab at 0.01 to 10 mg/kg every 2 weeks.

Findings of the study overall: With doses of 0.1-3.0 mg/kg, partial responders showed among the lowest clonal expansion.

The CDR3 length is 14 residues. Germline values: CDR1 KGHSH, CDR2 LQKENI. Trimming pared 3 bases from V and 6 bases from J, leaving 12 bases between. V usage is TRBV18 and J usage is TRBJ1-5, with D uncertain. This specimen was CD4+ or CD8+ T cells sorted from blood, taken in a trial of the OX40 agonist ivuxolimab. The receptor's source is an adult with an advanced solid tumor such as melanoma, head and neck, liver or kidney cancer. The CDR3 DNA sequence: TGTGCCAGCTCACCGGTTGAAGGGTTTCAGCCCCAGCATTTT. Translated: CASSPVEGFQPQHF.